The clone carrying this T cell receptor (beta chain) appeared once. Its antigen remains unknown. PCR primers comprised 60 Vbeta and 13 Jbeta primers. The table came from immunoSEQ multiplex PCR; TCRdb's copy has only in-frame clones and leaves some out. The sample records some 220,000 clones, roughly 79% being singletons. This record belongs to a study of cytomegalovirus exposure and HLA in healthy donors. Study-wide findings and caveats: There were 160 or so TCR beta chains listed as cytomegalovirus-associated.

The germline V and J ends were trimmed by 2 bases and 6 bases, with 20 bases remaining between them. Germline values: CDR1 SGHRS, CDR2 YFSETQ. The CDR3 contains 17 residues. Source material: PBMCs. The chain couples TRBV5-1 to TRBJ2-2; possibly TRBD1 for D (6 bases). This clonotype was obtained from a woman in her forties in good health and CMV-seronegative. The CDR3 sequence: CASSLRQAVVVPGELFF. The CDR3 DNA follows: TGCGCCAGCAGCTTACGACAGGCAGTCGTAGTACCCGGGGAGCTGTTTTTT.